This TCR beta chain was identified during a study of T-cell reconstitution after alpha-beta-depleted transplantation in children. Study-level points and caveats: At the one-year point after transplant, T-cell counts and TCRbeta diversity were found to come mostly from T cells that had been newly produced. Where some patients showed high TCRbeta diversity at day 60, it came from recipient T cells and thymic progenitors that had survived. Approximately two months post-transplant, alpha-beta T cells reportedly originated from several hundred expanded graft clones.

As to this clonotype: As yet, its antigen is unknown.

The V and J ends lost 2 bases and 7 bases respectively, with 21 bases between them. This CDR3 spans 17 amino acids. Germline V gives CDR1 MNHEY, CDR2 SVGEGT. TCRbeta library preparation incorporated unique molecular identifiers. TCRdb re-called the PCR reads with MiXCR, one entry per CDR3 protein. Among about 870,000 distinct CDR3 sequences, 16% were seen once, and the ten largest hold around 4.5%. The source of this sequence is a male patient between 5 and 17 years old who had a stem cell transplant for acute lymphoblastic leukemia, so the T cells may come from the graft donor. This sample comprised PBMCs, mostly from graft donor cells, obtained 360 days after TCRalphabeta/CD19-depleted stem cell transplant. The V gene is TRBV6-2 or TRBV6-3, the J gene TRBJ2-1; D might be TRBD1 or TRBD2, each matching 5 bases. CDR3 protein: CASSYRGVTFRWNEQFF. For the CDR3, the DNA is TGTGCCAGCAGTTACAGGGGAGTCACCTTCAGGTGGAATGAGCAGTTCTTC.